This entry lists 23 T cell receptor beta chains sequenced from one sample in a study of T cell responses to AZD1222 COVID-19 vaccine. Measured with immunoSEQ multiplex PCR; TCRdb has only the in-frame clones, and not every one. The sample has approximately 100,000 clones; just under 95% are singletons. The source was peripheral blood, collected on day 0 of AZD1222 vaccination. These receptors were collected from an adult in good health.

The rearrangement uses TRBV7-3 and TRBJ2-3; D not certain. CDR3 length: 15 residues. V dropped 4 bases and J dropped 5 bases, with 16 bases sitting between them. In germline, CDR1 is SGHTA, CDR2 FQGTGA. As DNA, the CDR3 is TGTGCCAGCAGCTCCCAACCCCATTCGGGAGATACGCAGTATTTT. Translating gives CASSSQPHSGDTQYF.

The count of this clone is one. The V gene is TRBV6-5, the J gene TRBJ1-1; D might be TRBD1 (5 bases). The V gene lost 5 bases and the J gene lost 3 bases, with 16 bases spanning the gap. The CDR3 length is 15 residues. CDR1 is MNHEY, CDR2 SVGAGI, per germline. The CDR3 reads CASSLGGGSHTEAFF. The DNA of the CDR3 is TGTGCCAGCAGTCTTGGCGGGGGGTCTCACACTGAAGCTTTCTTT.

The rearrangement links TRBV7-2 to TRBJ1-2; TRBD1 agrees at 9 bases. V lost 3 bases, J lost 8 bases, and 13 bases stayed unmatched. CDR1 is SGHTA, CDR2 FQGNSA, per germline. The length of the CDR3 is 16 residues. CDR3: CASSLDHTGGAQGYTF. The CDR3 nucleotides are TGTGCCAGCAGCTTGGACCACACAGGGGGCGCGCAAGGCTACACCTTC. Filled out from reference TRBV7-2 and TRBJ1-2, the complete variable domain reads GAGVSQSPSNKVTEKGKDVELRCDPISGHTALYWYRQSLGQGLEFLIYFQGNSAPDKSGLPSDRFSAERTGGSVSTLTIQRTQQEDSAVYLCASSLDHTGGAQGYTFGSGTRLTVV.

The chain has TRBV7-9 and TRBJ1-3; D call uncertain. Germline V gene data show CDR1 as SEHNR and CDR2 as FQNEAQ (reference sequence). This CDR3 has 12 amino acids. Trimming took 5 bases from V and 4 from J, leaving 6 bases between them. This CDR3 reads CASSRLGNTIYF. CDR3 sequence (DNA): TGTGCCAGCAGCCGTTTAGGAAACACCATATATTTT.

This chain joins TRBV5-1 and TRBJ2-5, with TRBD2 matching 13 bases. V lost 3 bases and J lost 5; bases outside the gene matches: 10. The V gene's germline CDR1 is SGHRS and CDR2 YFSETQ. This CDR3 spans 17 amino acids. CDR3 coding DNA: TGCGCCAGCAGCTCCGTACTAGCGGGAGGGCCGATGGAGACCCAGTACTTC. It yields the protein CASSSVLAGGPMETQYF.

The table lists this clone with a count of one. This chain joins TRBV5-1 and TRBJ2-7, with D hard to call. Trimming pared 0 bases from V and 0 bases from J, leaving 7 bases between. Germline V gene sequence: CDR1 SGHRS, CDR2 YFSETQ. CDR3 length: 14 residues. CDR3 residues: CASSLALDSYEQYF. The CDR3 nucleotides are TGCGCCAGCAGCTTGGCTCTAGACTCCTACGAGCAGTACTTC.

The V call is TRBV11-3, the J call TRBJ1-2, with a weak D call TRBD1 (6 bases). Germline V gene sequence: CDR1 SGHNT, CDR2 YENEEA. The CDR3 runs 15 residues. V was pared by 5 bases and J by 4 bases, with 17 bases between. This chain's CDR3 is CASSPGGGVFYGYTF. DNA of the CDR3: TGTGCCAGCAGCCCCGGCGGGGGCGTTTTCTATGGCTACACCTTC.

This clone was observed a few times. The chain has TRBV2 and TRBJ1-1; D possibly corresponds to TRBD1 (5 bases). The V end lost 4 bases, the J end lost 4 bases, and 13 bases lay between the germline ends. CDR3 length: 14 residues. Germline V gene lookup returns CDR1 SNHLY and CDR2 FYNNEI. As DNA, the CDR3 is TGTGCCAGCAGTGGGGGCCAGGTCGTCACTGAAGCTTTCTTT. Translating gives CASSGGQVVTEAFF. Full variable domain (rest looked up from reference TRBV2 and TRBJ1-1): EPEVTQTPSHQVTQMGQEVILRCVPISNHLYFYWYRQILGQKVEFLVSFYNNEISEKSEIFDDQFSVERPDGSNFTLKIRSTKLEDSAMYFCASSGGQVVTEAFFGQGTRLTVV.

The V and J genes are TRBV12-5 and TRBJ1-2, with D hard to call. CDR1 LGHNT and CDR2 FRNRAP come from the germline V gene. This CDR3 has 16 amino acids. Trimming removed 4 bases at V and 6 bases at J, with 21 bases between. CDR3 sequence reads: CASGWPEGRGSDGYTF. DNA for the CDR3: TGTGCTAGTGGTTGGCCTGAGGGCCGCGGATCGGATGGCTACACCTTC. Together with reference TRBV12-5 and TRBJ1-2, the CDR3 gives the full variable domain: DARVTQTPRHKVTEMGQEVTMRCQPILGHNTVFWYRQTMMQGLELLAYFRNRAPLDDSGMPKDRFSAEMPDATLATLKIQPSEPRDSAVYFCASGWPEGRGSDGYTFGSGTRLTVV.

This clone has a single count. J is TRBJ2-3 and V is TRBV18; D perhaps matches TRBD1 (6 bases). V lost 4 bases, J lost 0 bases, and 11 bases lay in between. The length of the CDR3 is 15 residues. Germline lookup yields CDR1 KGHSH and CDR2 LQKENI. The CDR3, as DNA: TGTGCCAGCTCACAAGACAGGACTAGCACAGATACGCAGTATTTT. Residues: CASSQDRTSTDTQYF.

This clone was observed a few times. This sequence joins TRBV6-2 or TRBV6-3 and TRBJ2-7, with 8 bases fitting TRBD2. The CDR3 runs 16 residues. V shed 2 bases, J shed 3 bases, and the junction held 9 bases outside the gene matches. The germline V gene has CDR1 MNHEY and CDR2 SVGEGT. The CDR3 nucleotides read TGTGCCAGCAGTTACAGGCTGGGCGGGGGGATCTACGAGCAGTACTTC. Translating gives CASSYRLGGGIYEQYF.

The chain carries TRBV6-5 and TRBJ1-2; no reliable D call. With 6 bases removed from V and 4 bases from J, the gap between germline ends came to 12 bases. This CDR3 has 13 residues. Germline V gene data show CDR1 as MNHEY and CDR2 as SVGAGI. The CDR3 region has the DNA TGTGCCAGCAGAGCGAGAACTTCCTATGGCTACACCTTC. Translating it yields CASRARTSYGYTF.

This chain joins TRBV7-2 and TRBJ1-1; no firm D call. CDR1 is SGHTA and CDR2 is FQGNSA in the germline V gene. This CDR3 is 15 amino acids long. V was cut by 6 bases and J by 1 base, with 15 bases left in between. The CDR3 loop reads CASRGRLGRNTEAFF. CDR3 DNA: TGTGCCAGCAGAGGACGTCTCGGCAGGAACACTGAAGCTTTCTTT.

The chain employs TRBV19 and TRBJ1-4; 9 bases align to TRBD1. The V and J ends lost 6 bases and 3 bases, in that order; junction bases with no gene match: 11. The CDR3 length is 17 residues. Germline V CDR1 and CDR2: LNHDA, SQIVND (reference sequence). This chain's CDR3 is CASRQQGAGGPNEKLFF. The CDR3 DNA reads TGTGCCAGTAGACAACAGGGGGCCGGCGGGCCTAATGAAAAACTGTTTTTT.

In nucleotides, the CDR3 is TGTGCCAGCAGCTTAGGAGGACAGCTAGGCACTGAAGCTTTCTTT. Its protein product is CASSLGGQLGTEAFF. This rearrangement joins TRBV7-9 to TRBJ1-1; D is perhaps TRBD1 (6 bases). In germline, CDR1 is SEHNR, CDR2 FQNEAQ (reference sequence). CDR3 length: 15 residues. Trimming took 1 base from V and 4 from J, leaving 13 bases between them.

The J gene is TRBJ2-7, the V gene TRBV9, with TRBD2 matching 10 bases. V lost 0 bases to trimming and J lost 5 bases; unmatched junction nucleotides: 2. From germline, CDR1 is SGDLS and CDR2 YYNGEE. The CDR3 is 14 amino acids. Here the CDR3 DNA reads TGTGCCAGCAGCGTAGCTAGCGGGAGCCACGAGCAGTACTTC. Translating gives CASSVASGSHEQYF.

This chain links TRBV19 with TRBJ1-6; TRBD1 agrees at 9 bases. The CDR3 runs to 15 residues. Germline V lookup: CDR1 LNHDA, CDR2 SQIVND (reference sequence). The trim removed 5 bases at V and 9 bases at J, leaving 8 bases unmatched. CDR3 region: CASSPGDRAVSPLHF. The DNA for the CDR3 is TGTGCCAGTAGTCCGGGGGACAGGGCTGTTTCACCCCTCCACTTT. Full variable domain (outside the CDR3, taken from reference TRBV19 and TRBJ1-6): DGGITQSPKYLFRKEGQNVTLSCEQNLNHDAMYWYRQDPGQGLRLIYYSQIVNDFQKGDIAEGYSVSREKKESFPLTVTSAQKNPTAFYLCASSPGDRAVSPLHFGNGTRLTVT.

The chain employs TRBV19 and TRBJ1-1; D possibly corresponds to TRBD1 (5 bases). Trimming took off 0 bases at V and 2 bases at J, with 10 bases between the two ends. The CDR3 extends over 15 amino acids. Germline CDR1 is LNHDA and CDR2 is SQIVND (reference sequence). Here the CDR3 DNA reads TGTGCCAGTAGTATAGATGGGGCCATCAACACTGAAGCTTTCTTT. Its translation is CASSIDGAINTEAFF. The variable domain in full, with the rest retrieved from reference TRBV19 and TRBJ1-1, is DGGITQSPKYLFRKEGQNVTLSCEQNLNHDAMYWYRQDPGQGLRLIYYSQIVNDFQKGDIAEGYSVSREKKESFPLTVTSAQKNPTAFYLCASSIDGAINTEAFFGQGTRLTVV.

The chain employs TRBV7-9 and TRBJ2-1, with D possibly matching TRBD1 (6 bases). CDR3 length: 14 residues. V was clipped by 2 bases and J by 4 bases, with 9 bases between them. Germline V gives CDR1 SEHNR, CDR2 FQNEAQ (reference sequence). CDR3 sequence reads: CASSLRGIYNEQFF. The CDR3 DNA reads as TGTGCCAGCAGCTTAAGGGGGATATACAATGAGCAGTTCTTC.

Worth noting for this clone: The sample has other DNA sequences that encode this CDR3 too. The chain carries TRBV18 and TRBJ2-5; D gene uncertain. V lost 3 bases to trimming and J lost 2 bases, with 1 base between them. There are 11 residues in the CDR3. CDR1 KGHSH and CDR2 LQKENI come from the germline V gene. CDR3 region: CASSPQETQYF. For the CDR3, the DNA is TGTGCCAGCTCACCTCAAGAGACCCAGTACTTC.

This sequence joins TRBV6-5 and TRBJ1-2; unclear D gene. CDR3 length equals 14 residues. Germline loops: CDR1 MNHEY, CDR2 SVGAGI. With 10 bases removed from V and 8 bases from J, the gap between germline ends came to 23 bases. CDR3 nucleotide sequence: TGTGCCATCCTCTCCTTGCGGCCGGGCGACGGCTACACCTTC. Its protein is CAILSLRPGDGYTF.

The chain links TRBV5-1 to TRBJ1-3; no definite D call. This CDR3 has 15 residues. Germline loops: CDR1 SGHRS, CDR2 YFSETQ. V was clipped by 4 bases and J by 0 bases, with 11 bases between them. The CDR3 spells CASSEDGNSGNTIYF. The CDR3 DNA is TGCGCCAGCAGCGAGGACGGTAACTCTGGAAACACCATATATTTT.

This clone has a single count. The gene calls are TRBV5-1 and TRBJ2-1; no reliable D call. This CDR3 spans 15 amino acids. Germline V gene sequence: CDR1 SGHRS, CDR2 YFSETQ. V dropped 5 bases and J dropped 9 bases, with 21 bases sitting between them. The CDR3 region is CASRKSDLARSEQFF. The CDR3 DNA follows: TGCGCCAGCAGAAAATCGGACCTCGCACGGAGTGAGCAGTTCTTC.